This T cell receptor beta chain was identified during a study of CD8 T cells in ankylosing spondylitis. The table lists this clonotype with many counts. TCRdb recomputed calls from the 5' RACE reads with MiXCR, one row per CDR3 protein. This sample has about 280,000 distinct CDR3 sequences, with roughly 20% found just once. Trimming removed 6 bases from V and 3 bases from J; junction bases left unmatched: 5. CDR3 length: 14 amino acids. The germline gives CDR1 SGHRS, CDR2 YFSETQ. This rearrangement joins TRBV5-1 to TRBJ2-1, with 8 nucleotides matching TRBD2. The sequenced material came from blood, either unsorted or a sorted T cell fraction (not recorded which). This TCR derives from a male donor with ankylosing spondylitis or in good health (not recorded which). DNA of the CDR3: TGCGCCAGCACGGACGGGGGGGTCTACAATGAGCAGTTCTTC. It codes for CASTDGGVYNEQFF.